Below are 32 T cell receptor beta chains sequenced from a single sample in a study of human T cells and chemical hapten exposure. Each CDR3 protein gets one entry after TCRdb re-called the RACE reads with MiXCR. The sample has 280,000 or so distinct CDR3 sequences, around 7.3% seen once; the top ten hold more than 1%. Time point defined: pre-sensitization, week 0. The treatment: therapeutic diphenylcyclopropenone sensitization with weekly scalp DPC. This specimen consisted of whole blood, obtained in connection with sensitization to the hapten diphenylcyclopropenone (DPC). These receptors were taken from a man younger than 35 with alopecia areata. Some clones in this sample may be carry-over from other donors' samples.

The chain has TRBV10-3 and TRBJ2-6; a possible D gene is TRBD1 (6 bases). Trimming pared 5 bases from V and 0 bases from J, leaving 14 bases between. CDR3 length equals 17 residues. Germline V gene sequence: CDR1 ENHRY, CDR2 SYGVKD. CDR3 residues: CAISNRDAASGANVLTF. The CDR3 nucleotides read TGTGCCATCAGTAACAGGGACGCAGCCTCTGGGGCCAACGTCCTGACTTTC.

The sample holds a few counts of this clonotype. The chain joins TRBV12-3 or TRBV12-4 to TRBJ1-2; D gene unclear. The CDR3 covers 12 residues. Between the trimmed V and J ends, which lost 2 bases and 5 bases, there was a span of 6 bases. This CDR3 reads CASSLRLYGYTF. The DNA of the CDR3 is TGTGCCAGCAGTTTACGGCTGTATGGCTACACCTTC.

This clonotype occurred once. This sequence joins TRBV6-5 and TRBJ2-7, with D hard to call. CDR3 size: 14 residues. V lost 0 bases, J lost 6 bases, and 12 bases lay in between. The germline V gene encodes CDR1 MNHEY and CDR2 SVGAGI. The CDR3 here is CASSYSSKSGEQYV. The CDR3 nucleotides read TGTGCCAGCAGTTACTCGAGTAAATCTGGCGAGCAGTACGTC.

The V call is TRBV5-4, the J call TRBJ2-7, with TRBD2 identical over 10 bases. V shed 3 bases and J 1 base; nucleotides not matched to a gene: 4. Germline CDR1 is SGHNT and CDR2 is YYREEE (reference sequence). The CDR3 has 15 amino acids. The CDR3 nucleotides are TGTGCCAGCAGCTCCAGCGGGGGGGCTTCCTACGAGCAGTACTTC. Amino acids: CASSSSGGASYEQYF.

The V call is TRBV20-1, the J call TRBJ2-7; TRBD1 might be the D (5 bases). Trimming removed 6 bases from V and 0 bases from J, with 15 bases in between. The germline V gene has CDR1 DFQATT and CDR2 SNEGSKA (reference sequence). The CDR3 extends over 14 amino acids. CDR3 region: CSARRTISSYEQYF. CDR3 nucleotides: TGCAGTGCGAGAAGGACAATTTCCTCCTACGAGCAGTACTTC.

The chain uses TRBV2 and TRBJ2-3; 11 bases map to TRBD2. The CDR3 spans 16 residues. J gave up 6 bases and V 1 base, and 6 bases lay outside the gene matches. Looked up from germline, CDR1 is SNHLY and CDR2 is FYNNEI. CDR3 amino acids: CASSEETSGGYDTQYF. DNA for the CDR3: TGTGCCAGCAGTGAAGAAACTAGCGGGGGTTATGATACGCAGTATTTT.

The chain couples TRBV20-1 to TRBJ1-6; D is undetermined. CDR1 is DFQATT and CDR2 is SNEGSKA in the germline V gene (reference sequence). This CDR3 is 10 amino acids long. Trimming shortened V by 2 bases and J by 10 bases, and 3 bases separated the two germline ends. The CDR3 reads CSARRSPLHF. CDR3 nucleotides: TGCAGTGCTAGACGGTCACCCCTCCACTTT.

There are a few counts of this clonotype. The CDR3 DNA is TGTGCCAGCAGTTCTATTGGACCGGCGAACACCGGGGAGCTGTTTTTT. This codes for CASSSIGPANTGELFF. The V call is TRBV6-2 or TRBV6-3, the J call TRBJ2-2, with D hard to call. There are 16 residues in the CDR3. Germline values: CDR1 MNHEY, CDR2 SVGEGT. The V end lost 4 bases, the J end lost 0 bases, and 12 bases lay between the germline ends.

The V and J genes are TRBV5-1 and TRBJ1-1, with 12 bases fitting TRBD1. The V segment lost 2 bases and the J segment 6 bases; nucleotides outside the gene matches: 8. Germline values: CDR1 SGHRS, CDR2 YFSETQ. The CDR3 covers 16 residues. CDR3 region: CASSFFRGQGASEAFF. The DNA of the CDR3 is TGCGCCAGCAGCTTTTTTCGGGGACAGGGGGCCTCTGAAGCTTTCTTT.

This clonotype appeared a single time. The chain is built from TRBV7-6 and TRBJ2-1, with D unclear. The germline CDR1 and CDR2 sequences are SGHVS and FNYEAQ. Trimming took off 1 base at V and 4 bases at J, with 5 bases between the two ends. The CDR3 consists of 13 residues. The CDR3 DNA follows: TGTGCCAGCAGCTTAGAGCAGTACAATGAGCAGTTCTTC. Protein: CASSLEQYNEQFF.

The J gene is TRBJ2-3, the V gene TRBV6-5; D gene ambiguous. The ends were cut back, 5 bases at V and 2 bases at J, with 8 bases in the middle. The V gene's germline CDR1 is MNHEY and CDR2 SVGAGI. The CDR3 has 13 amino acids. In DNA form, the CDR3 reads TGTGCCAGCAGTCCGACCGTCACAGATACGCAGTATTTT. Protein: CASSPTVTDTQYF.

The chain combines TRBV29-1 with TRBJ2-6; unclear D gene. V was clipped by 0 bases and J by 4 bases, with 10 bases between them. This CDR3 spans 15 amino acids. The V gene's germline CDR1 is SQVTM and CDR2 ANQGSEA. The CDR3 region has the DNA TGCAGCGTTGAAGATGTTCGGATCGGGGCCAACGTCCTGACTTTC. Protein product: CSVEDVRIGANVLTF.

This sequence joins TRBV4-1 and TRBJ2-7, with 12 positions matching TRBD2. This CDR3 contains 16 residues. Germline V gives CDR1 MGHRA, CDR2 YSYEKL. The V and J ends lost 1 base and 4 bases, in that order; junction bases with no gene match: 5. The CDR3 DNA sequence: TGCGCCAGCAGCCAAGGACTAGCGGGGGTGCAGTACGAGCAGTACTTC. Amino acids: CASSQGLAGVQYEQYF.

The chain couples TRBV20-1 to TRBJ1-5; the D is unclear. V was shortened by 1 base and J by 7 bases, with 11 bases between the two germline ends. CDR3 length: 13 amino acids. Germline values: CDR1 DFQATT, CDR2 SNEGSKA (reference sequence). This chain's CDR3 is CSARGPEHQPQHF. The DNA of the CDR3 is TGCAGTGCTAGAGGTCCCGAACACCAGCCCCAGCATTTT.

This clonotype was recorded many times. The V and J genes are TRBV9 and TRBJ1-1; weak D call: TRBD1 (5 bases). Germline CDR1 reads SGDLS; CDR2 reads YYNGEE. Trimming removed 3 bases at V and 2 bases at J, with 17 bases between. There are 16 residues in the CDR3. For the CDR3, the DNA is TGTGCCAGCAGCGGGGGGACGCCGGTCAGAAACACTGAAGCTTTCTTT. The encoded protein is CASSGGTPVRNTEAFF.

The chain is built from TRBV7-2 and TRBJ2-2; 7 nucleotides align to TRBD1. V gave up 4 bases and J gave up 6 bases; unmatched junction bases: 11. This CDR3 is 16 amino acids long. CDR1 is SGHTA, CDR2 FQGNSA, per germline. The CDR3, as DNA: TGTGCCAGCAGCTCTTACTTGACAGGGAGTTCCGGGGAGCTGTTTTTT. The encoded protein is CASSSYLTGSSGELFF.

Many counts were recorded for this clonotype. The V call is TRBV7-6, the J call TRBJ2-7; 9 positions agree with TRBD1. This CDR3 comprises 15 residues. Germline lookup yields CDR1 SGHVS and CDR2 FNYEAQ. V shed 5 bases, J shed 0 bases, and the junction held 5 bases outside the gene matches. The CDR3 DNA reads TGTGCCAGCAGCCTAGGGACAGGGAGCTCCTACGAGCAGTACGTC. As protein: CASSLGTGSSYEQYV.

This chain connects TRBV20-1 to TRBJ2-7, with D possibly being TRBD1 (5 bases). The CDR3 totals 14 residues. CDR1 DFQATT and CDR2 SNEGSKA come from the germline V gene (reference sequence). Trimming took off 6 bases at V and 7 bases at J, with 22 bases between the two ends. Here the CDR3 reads CSANLGQGFREQYF. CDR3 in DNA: TGCAGTGCCAACCTCGGACAAGGGTTTAGAGAGCAGTACTTC.

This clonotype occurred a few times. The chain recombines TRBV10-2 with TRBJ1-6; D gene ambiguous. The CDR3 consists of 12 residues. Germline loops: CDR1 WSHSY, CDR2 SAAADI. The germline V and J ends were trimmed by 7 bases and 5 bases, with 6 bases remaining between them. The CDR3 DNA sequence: TGCGCCAGCACAGGAGATAATTCACCCCTCCACTTT. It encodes CASTGDNSPLHF.

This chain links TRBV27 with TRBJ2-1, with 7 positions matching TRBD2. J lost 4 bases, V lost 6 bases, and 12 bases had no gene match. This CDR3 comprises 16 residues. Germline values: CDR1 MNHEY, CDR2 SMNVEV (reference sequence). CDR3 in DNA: TGTGCCAGCAGGGGGTCTGCGGGGGTTTCGTACAATGAGCAGTTCTTC. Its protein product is CASRGSAGVSYNEQFF.

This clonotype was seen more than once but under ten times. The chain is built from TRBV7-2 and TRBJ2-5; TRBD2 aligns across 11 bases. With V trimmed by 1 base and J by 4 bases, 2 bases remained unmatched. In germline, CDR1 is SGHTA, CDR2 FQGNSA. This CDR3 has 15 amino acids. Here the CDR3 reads CASSLDTSGGETQYF. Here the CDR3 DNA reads TGTGCCAGCAGCTTAGATACTAGCGGGGGAGAGACCCAGTACTTC.

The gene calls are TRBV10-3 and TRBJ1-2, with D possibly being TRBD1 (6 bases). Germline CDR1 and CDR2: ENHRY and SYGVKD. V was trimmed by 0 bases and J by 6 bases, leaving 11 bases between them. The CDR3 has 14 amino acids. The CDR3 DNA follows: TGTGCCATCAGTGAGTCCAGGGGCGCGGATGGCTACACCTTC. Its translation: CAISESRGADGYTF.

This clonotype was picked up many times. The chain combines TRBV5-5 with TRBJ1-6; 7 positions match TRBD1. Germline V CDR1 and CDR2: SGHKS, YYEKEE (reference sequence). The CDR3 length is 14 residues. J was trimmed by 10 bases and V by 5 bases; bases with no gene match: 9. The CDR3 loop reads CASRPDRVYSPLHF. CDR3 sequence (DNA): TGTGCCAGCAGACCAGACAGGGTTTACTCACCCCTCCACTTT.

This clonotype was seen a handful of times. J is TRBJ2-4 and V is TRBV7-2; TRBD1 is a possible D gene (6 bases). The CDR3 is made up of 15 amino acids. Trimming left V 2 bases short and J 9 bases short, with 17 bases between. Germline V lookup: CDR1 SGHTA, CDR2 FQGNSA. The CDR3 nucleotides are TGTGCCAGCAGCTTATTTGGTTCAGGGGAACGCATTCAGTACTTC. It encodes CASSLFGSGERIQYF.

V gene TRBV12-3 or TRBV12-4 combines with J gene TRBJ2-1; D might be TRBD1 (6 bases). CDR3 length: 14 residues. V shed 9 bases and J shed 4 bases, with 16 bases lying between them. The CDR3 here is CASQTGNAYNEQFF. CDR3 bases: TGTGCCAGTCAAACAGGGAATGCTTACAATGAGCAGTTCTTC.

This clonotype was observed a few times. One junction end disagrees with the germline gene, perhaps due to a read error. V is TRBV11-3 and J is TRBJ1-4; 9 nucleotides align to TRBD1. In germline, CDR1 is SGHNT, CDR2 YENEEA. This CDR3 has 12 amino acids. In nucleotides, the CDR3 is TGTGTCAGCAGTGACAGGGGGAAAAAACTGTTTTTT. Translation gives CVSSDRGKKLFF.

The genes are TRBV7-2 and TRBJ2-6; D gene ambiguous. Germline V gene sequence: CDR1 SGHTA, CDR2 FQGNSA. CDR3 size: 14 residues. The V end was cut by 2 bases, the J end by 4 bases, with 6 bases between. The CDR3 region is CASSLPAGANVLTF. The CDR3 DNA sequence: TGTGCCAGCAGCTTACCTGCCGGGGCCAACGTCCTGACTTTC. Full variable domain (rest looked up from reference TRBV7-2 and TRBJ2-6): GAGVSQSPSNKVTEKGKDVELRCDPISGHTALYWYRQSLGQGLEFLIYFQGNSAPDKSGLPSDRFSAERTGGSVSTLTIQRTQQEDSAVYLCASSLPAGANVLTFGAGSRLTVL.

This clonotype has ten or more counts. The DNA of the CDR3 is TGCAGCGTTGACACGGGGCTCGGCTACACCTTC. Its protein is CSVDTGLGYTF. The V and J genes are TRBV29-1 and TRBJ1-2, with a possible D match to TRBD1 (5 bases). The germline V gene has CDR1 SQVTM and CDR2 ANQGSEA. This CDR3 comprises 11 residues. Trimming removed 3 bases from V and 8 bases from J, with 10 bases in between.

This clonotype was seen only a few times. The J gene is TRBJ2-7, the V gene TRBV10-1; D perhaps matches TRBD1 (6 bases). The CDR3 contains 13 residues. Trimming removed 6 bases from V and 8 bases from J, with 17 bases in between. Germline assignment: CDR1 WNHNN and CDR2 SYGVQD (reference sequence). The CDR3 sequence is CASSEAPGQKQYF. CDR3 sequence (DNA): TGCGCCAGCAGCGAGGCCCCCGGACAGAAGCAGTACTTC.

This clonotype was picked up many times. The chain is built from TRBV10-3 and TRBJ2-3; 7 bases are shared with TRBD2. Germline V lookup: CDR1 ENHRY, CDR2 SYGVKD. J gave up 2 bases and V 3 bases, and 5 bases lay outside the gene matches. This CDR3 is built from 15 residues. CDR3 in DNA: TGTGCCATCAGTGAAAGGCGGGGGTCCACAGATACGCAGTATTTT. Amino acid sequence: CAISERRGSTDTQYF.

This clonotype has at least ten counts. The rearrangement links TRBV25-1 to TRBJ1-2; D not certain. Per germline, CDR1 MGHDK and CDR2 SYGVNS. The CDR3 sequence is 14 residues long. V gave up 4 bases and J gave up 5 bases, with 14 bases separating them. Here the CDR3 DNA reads TGTGCCAGCAGTGTTAGCCCCCGAGATTATGGCTACACCTTC. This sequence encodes CASSVSPRDYGYTF.

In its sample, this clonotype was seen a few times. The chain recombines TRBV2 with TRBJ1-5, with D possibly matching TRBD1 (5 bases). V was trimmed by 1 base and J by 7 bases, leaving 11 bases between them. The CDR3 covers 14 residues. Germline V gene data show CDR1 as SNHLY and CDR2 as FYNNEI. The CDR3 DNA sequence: TGTGCCAGCAGTGAAGAGGCAGGGAACCAGCCCCAGCATTTT. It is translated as CASSEEAGNQPQHF.